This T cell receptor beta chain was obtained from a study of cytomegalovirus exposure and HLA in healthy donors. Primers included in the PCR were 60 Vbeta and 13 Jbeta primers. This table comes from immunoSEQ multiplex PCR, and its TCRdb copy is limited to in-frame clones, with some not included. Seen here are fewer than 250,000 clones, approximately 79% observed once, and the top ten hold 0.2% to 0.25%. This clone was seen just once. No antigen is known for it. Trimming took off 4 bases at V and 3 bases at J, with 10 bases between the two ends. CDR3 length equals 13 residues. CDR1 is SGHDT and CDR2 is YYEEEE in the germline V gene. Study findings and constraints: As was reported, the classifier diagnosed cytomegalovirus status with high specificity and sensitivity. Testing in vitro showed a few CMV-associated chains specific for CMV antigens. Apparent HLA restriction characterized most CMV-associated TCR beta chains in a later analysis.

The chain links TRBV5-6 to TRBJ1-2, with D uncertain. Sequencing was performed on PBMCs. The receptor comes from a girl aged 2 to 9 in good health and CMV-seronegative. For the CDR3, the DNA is TGTGCCAGCAGCCCGACTGCCGACTATGGCTACACCTTC. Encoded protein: CASSPTADYGYTF.